This T cell receptor (beta chain) was identified in a study of blood T cell repertoires in COVID-19. As for the study in general: Acute and convalescent COVID-19 samples came from the United States, Italy and Spain.

Those enrolled, adults aged about 18 to 89 years, came from around 25 US areas. Self-reported history from a screening survey and questionnaire set each donor's cohort. Data came from immunoSEQ multiplex PCR; TCRdb stores just in-frame clones and leaves some out. The data contain 250,000 to 350,000 clones, around 87% of them singletons. The ends were cut back, 5 bases at V and 5 bases at J, with 16 bases in the middle. Per germline, CDR1 SNHLY and CDR2 FYNNEI. This CDR3 comprises 14 residues. Sequencing used PBMCs or T cells enriched from blood (not recorded which). The gene calls are TRBV2 and TRBJ2-7, with D possibly TRBD1 on 5 matching bases. The TCR was taken from a young woman with acute COVID-19. In nucleotides, the CDR3 is TGTGCCAGCAGTTTTGAAGTGGGGCCCCACGAGCAGTACTTC. This encodes CASSFEVGPHEQYF.